This T cell receptor (beta chain) was profiled in a study of molecular identifiers for immune sequencing clone quantification. CDR1 and CDR2 (germline): GTSNPN, SVGIG (reference sequence). The ends were cut back, 2 bases at V and 3 bases at J, with 11 bases in the middle. The CDR3 runs to 13 residues. TCRdb itself ran the PCR reads through MiXCR, one entry per CDR3 protein. The sample has around 470,000 distinct CDR3 sequences, over 20% seen once. The authors gated naive CD8 T cells as CD8+CD4-CCR7+CD45RA+ for sorting. The TCR originated in a human donor in good health. Some libraries in this study had Jurkat cell RNA spiked in. The rearrangement joins TRBV30 to TRBJ2-7; D not certain. The sample comprised naive CD8+ T cells from blood, with Jurkat cell RNA spiked in. Subset: FACS-sorted CD8+CD4-CCR7+CD45RA+ naive T cells. CDR3 protein: CAWSWVDGYEQYF. The CDR3 DNA sequence: TGTGCCTGGAGTTGGGTGGACGGCTACGAGCAGTACTTC.